This is a list of T cell receptor beta chains from one sample in a study of blood T cell repertoires in COVID-19. Profiling relied on immunoSEQ multiplex PCR, and the TCRdb table lists in-frame clones only, not all of them. The sample lists about 36,000 clones; 60% to 85% were seen once. The sample taken for sequencing was peripheral blood. The receptors come from a man in his sixties with active COVID-19. CDR3s leave out the opening cysteine and the closing phenylalanine or tryptophan.

V	J	CDR3
TRBV7-9	TRBJ2-5	ASSRATGVGETQY
TRBV18	TRBJ1-1	ASSLRGNTEAF
TRBV7-4	TRBJ1-4	ASSLGGEKLF
TRBV11-2	TRBJ2-5	ASSLAPSGGETQY
TRBV30	TRBJ2-3	AWTTSREADTQY
TRBV29-1	TRBJ1-2	SADHGNYGYT
TRBV5-1	TRBJ2-7	ASSHRTGSAYEQY
TRBV6-5	TRBJ2-1	ASRPRLAQYNEQF
TRBV11-2	TRBJ1-6	ASSLDPGLNSPLH
TRBV5-8	TRBJ1-1	ASNSLGGGTEAF
TRBV19	TRBJ1-1	ASIFRGTGEAF
TRBV6-5	TRBJ1-2	ASSDGRAGGYT
TRBV7-2	TRBJ1-4	ASSWSAGGVNEKLF
TRBV11-2	TRBJ2-7	ASSPLALASYEQY
TRBV10-3	TRBJ1-1	AISESRQTAF
TRBV4-3	TRBJ1-2	ASSQDQTLQTYT
TRBV7-6	TRBJ1-3	ASSHGTVSGNTIY
TRBV5-4	TRBJ2-1	ASSIGVPSYNEQF
TRBV7-9	TRBJ1-3	ASSFGGDTIY
TRBV6-2/TRBV6-3	TRBJ2-7	ASSYSGTGNSYEQY
TRBV30	TRBJ2-7	AWSGDYLHTYEQY
TRBV7-2	TRBJ2-3	ASSFRSGTLTDTQY
TRBV25-1	TRBJ1-2	ASSEGGSYGYT
TRBV29-1	TRBJ1-3	SVTGDRGLGNTIY
TRBV20-1	TRBJ1-2	SAPLAGYT
TRBV3-1/TRBV3-2	TRBJ2-1	ASSQEGAGGRLYNEQF
TRBV6-5	TRBJ1-2	ATYRPGAIRGYT
TRBV11-2	TRBJ2-7	ASSPSYEQY
TRBV12-3/TRBV12-4	TRBJ1-4	ASRGAINEKLF
TRBV11-3	TRBJ2-5	ASSRPGEETQY
TRBV4-1	TRBJ1-2	ASSRLTTGSGYT
TRBV4-3	TRBJ1-2	ASSQNQGNYGYT
TRBV4-1	TRBJ1-5	ASSQAVYSNQPQH
TRBV19	TRBJ2-5	ASKWSISQETQY
TRBV29-1	TRBJ1-5	SVVSAGGRDQPQH
TRBV18	TRBJ1-1	ASSPPLSAGTEAF
TRBV7-2	TRBJ2-7	ASSLGLGRYEQY
TRBV19	TRBJ2-7	ASSRDLTYEQY
TRBV9	TRBJ2-7	ASSDGTGGGEQY
TRBV6-5	TRBJ1-2	ASSYSTGSNYGYT
TRBV27	TRBJ2-1	ASRLGGGGSPYEQF
TRBV5-1	TRBJ2-5	ASTYSRAGETQY
TRBV7-9	TRBJ2-3	ASGSSGSGTDTQY
TRBV5-1	TRBJ1-1	ASSTLEREAF
TRBV4-1	TRBJ2-6	ASSQAGYGANVLT
TRBV30	TRBJ2-5	AWRAQGAGQETQY
TRBV9	TRBJ2-3	ASSVGGEGGTQY
TRBV5-1	TRBJ2-2	ASQPSRDYITGELF
TRBV6-5	TRBJ1-4	ASSYSLGADEKLF
TRBV28	TRBJ1-5	ASSLMAGANQPQH
TRBV2	TRBJ2-3	ASSEILAGGYTQY
TRBV1	TRBJ2-7	TSSQRPFRPESSYEQY
TRBV7-2	TRBJ2-3	ASGRGPDTQY
TRBV5-3	TRBJ1-1	ARPWDRPNTEAF
TRBV27	TRBJ2-2	ASSSRPRTGELF
TRBV3-1/TRBV3-2	TRBJ2-7	ASSQGRTSGSYEQY
TRBV4-2	TRBJ2-5	ASSQGLEGATQY